Following are 3 T cell receptor beta chains from one sample sequenced in a study of blood T cell repertoires in COVID-19. Clones were read by immunoSEQ multiplex PCR, and TCRdb kept only the in-frame ones, dropping some. The table lists roughly 300,000 clones, more than 80% of them singletons. Sequencing used PBMCs or T cells enriched from blood (not recorded which). Every receptor here comes from a woman aged 25 to 39 who had recovered from COVID-19.

This clone appeared once. This chain's CDR3 is CASKGRLGTGINGYTF. The DNA for the CDR3 is TGTGCCAGCAAGGGTCGATTGGGGACAGGGATAAATGGCTACACCTTC. This rearrangement joins TRBV28 to TRBJ1-2; 9 bases map to TRBD1. The CDR3 runs 16 residues. The V gene end was trimmed by 7 bases and the J gene end by 6 bases; junction bases not matched to a gene: 15. Germline assignment: CDR1 MDHEN and CDR2 SYDVKM.

The chain recombines TRBV3-1 (or the pseudogene TRBV3-2) with TRBJ2-2; 15 nucleotides align to TRBD2. CDR3 length: 20 amino acids. J lost 5 bases, V lost 5 bases, and 15 bases had no gene match. Per germline, CDR1 LGHDT and CDR2 YNNKEL (reference sequence). The CDR3 DNA reads TGTGCCAGCAGCGACTCAATAGGACTAGCGGGAGGGCCGGAAACCGGGGAGCTGTTTTTT. Translating it yields CASSDSIGLAGGPETGELFF.

With respect to this clone: Mismatch with germline at one junction end may stem from a read error. Written as DNA, the CDR3 is TGTGCCAGCAGCTTTTCGGGACTAGCGGGAGCGAATACCGGGGAGCTGTTTTTT. Protein sequence: CASSFSGLAGANTGELFF. This chain links TRBV7-9 with TRBJ2-2; 14 nucleotides match TRBD2. The CDR3 is 18 amino acids. CDR1 is SEHNR and CDR2 is FQNEAQ in the germline V gene (reference sequence). The full variable domain, its missing parts supplied by reference TRBV7-9 and TRBJ2-2, is DTGVSQNPRHKITKRGQNVTFRCDPISEHNRLYWYRQTLGQGPEFLTYFQNEAQLEKSRLLSDRFSAERPKGSFSTLEIQRTEQGDSAMYLCASSFSGLAGANTGELFFGEGSRLTVL.